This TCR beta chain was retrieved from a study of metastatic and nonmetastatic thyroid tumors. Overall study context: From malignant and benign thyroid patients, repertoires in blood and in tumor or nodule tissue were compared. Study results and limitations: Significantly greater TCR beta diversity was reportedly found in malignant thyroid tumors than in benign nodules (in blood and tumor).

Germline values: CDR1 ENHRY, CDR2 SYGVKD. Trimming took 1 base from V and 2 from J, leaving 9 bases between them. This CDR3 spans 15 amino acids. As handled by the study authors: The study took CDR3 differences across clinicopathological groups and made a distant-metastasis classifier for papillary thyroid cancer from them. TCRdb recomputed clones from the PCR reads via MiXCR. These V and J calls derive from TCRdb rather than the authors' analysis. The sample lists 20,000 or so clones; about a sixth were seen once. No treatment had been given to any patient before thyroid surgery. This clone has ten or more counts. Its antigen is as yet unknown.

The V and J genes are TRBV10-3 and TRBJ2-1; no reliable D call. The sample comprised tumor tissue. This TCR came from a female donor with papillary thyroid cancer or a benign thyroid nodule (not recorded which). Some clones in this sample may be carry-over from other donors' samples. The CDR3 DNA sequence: TGTGCCATCAGTGAGTTTCTAACGACCTACAATGAGCAGTTCTTC. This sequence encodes CAISEFLTTYNEQFF.